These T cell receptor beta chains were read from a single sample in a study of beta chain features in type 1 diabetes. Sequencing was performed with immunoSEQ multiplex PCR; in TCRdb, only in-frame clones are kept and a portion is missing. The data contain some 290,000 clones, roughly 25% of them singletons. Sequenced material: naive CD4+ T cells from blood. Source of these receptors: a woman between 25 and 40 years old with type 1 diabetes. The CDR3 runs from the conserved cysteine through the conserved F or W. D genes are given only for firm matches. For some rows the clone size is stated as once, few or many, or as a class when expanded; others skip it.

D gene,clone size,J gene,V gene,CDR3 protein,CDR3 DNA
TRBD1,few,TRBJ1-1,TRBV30,CAGIQGTTEAFF,TGTGCCGGGATACAGGGGACCACTGAAGCTTTCTTT
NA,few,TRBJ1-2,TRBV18,CASSPAGYYGYTF,TGTGCCAGCTCACCGGCGGGCTACTATGGCTACACCTTC
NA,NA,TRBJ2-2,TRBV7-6,CASSLPLKVARRMFF,TGTGCCAGCAGCTTACCCTTAAAGGTGGCTAGGAGGATGTTTTTT
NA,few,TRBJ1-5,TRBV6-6,CASHTGMGNQPQHF,TGTGCCAGCCATACAGGGATGGGCAATCAGCCCCAGCATTTT
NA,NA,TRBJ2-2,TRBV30,CALQPGAFTGELFF,TGTGCCTTACAACCGGGAGCTTTCACCGGGGAGCTGTTTTTT
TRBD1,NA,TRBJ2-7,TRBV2,CASSPGQGSYEQYF,TGTGCCAGCAGCCCTGGACAGGGTTCCTACGAGCAGTACTTC
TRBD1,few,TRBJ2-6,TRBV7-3,CASSPTGSGANVLTF,TGTGCCAGCAGCCCGACAGGGTCTGGGGCCAACGTCCTGACTTTC
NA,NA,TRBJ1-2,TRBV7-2,CASSLVGTLYGYTF,TGTGCCAGCAGCTTAGTAGGGACTCTCTATGGCTACACCTTC
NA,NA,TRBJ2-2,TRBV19,CASSTQDRPNTGELFF,TGTGCCAGTAGTACCCAAGACAGGCCGAACACCGGGGAGCTGTTTTTT
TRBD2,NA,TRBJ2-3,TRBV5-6,CASSGIIGRGTDTQYF,TGTGCCAGCAGCGGAATCATCGGGAGGGGCACAGATACGCAGTATTTT
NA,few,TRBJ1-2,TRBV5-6,CASSPSIYQLPLYGYTF,TGTGCCAGCAGCCCAAGCATATATCAACTCCCTCTATATGGCTACACCTTC
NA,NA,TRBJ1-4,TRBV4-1,CASSRTGNSNEKLFF,TGCGCCAGCAGCCGCACCGGGAATTCGAATGAAAAACTGTTTTTT
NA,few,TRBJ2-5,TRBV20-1,CSASLRETQYF,TGCAGTGCTAGTTTGCGGGAGACCCAGTACTTC
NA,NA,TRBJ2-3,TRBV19,CASSIMDYPTQYF,TGTGCCAGTAGTATAATGGACTATCCCACGCAGTATTTT
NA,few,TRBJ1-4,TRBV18,CASSPQVVTGVEKLFF,TGTGCCAGCTCACCTCAGGTGGTGACCGGGGTTGAAAAACTGTTTTTT
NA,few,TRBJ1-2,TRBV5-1,CASSLEARVNYGYTF,TGCGCCAGCAGCTTGGAAGCGCGTGTCAACTATGGCTACACCTTC
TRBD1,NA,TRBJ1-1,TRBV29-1,CSVGGTGEWTEAFF,TGCAGCGTTGGAGGGACAGGGGAATGGACTGAAGCTTTCTTT
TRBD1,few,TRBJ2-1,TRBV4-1,CASSQTGKMRNEQFF,TGCGCCAGCAGCCAGACAGGGAAGATGAGAAATGAGCAGTTCTTC
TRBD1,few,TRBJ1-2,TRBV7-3,CASSLTDRGGYTF,TGTGCCAGCAGCTTAACGGACAGGGGTGGCTACACCTTC
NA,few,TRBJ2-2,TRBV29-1,CSATPSGTIRSGELFF,TGCAGCGCCACTCCCTCGGGGACAATCCGGTCCGGGGAGCTGTTTTTT
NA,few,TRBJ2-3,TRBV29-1,CSGGAVSTDTQYF,TGCAGCGGAGGTGCCGTTAGCACAGATACGCAGTATTTT
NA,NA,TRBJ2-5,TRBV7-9,CASSEQGPETQYF,TGTGCCAGCAGCGAGCAGGGGCCGGAGACCCAGTACTTC
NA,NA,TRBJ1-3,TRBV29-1,CSVTGFGNTIYF,TGCAGCGTTACAGGGTTCGGAAACACCATATATTTT
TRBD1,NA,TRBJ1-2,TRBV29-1,CSANRGDGYTF,TGCAGCGCAAACAGGGGAGATGGCTACACCTTC
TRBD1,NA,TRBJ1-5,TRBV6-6,CASSVDRVNQPQHF,TGTGCCAGCAGTGTGGACAGGGTCAATCAGCCCCAGCATTTT
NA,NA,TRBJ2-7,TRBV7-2,CASSTGTSFYEQYF,TGTGCCAGCAGCACCGGGACATCTTTCTACGAGCAGTACTTC
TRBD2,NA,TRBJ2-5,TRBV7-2,CASSFGHGGETQYF,TGTGCCAGCAGCTTCGGCCACGGGGGGGAGACCCAGTACTTC
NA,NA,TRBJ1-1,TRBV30,CAWTLAGDTEAFF,TGTGCCTGGACCCTGGCCGGGGACACTGAAGCTTTCTTT
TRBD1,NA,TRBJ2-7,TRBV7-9,CASSPGTDEQYF,TGTGCCAGCAGCCCCGGGACAGACGAGCAGTACTTC
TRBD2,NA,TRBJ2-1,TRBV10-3,CAISGLAVYDNEQFF,TGTGCCATCAGCGGACTAGCGGTCTATGACAATGAGCAGTTCTTC
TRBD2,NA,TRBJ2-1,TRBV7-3,CASSLWSSGSYEQFF,TGTGCCAGCAGCTTATGGTCTAGCGGGAGTTATGAGCAGTTCTTC
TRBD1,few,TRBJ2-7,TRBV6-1,CASSAGTGGYEQYF,TGTGCCAGCAGTGCCGGGACAGGGGGCTACGAGCAGTACTTC
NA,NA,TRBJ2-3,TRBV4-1,CASSQDPSTDTQYF,TGCGCCAGCAGCCAAGATCCGAGCACAGATACGCAGTATTTT
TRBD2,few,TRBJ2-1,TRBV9,CASSDSGDSYNEQFF,TGTGCCAGCAGCGATAGCGGGGACTCCTACAATGAGCAGTTCTTC
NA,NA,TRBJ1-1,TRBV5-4,CASSSYFLNTEAFF,TGTGCCAGCAGCTCCTACTTCCTGAACACTGAAGCTTTCTTT
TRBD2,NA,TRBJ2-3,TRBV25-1,CASSESASGSADTQYF,TGTGCCAGCAGTGAAAGCGCGAGCGGGAGCGCAGATACGCAGTATTTT
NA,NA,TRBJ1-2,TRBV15,CATSINRITNYGYTF,TGTGCCACCAGCATTAACAGGATTACGAACTATGGCTACACCTTC
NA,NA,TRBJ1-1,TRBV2,CASKDIISNTEAFF,TGTGCCAGCAAAGACATTATTTCAAACACTGAAGCTTTCTTT
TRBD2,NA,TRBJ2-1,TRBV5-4,CASSPTSGYNEQFF,TGTGCCAGCAGCCCGACTAGCGGCTACAATGAGCAGTTCTTC
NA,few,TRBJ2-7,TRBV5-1,CASRYGQPMPYSHEQYF,TGCGCCAGCAGATACGGACAGCCCATGCCATATTCTCACGAGCAGTACTTC
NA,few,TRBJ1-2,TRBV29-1,CSVGDTGDYGYTF,TGCAGCGTTGGAGACACCGGAGACTATGGCTACACCTTC
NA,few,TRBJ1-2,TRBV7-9,CASPGINYGYTF,TGTGCCAGCCCGGGAATAAACTATGGCTACACCTTC
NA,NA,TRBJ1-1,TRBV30,CAWRKWQNTEAFF,TGTGCCTGGAGAAAGTGGCAGAACACTGAAGCTTTCTTT
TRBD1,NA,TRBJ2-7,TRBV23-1,CASSHHRDSYEQYF,TGCGCCAGCAGTCATCACCGGGACAGTTACGAGCAGTACTTC
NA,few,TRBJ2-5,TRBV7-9,CASRPGSQETQYF,TGTGCCAGCAGGCCGGGATCCCAAGAGACCCAGTACTTC
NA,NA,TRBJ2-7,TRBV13,CASSPGPGRSYEQYF,TGTGCCAGCAGCCCCGGCCCGGGTCGGTCCTACGAGCAGTACTTC
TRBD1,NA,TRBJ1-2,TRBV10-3,CAISLGTANFGYTF,TGTGCCATCAGTCTCGGGACAGCTAACTTTGGCTACACCTTC